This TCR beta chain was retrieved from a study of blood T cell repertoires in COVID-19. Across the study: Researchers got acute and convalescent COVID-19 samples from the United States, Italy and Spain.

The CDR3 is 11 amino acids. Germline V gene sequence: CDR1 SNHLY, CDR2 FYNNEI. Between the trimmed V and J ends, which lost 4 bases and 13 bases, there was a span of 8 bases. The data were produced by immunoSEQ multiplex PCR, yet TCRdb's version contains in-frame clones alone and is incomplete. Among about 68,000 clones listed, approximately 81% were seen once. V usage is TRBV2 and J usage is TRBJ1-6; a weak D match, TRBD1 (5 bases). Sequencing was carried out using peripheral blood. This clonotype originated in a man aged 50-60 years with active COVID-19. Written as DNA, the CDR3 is TGTGCCAGCAGTGGGGACTTTCCCCTCCACTTT. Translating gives CASSGDFPLHF.